What follows are 11 T cell receptor beta chains derived from one specimen sequenced in a study of PD-1 blockade in classical Hodgkin lymphoma. Only in-frame clones appear in the TCRdb table, and some are missing; sequencing was by immunoSEQ multiplex PCR. The sample holds 95,000 to 120,000 clones, 80% to 90% seen once. Relapse after autologous stem cell transplantation occurred in every patient, and brentuximab vedotin exposure varied. The specimen was peripheral blood mononuclear cells (PBMCs), collected before the second cycle of nivolumab. Receptors originate from a human donor with classical Hodgkin lymphoma.

This chain joins TRBV30 and TRBJ2-5; D not resolved. Trimming pared 3 bases from V and 2 bases from J, leaving 13 bases between. Germline V lookup: CDR1 GTSNPN, CDR2 SVGIG (reference sequence). This CDR3 is 14 amino acids long. Here the CDR3 DNA reads TGTGCCTGGAGCACGTGGCAGATACAAGAGACCCAGTACTTC. Its protein is CAWSTWQIQETQYF.

The chain joins TRBV6-1 to TRBJ1-1; D is uncertain. The germline V gene encodes CDR1 MNHNS and CDR2 SASEGT. This CDR3 contains 11 residues. The germline V and J ends were trimmed by 5 bases and 2 bases, with 3 bases remaining between them. CDR3 sequence (DNA): TGTGCCAGCAGTATTAACACTGAAGCTTTCTTT. The encoded protein is CASSINTEAFF.

The chain joins TRBV11-2 to TRBJ2-1, with TRBD1 matching 7 bases. This CDR3 spans 14 amino acids. Germline-derived CDR1 and CDR2 are SGHAT and FQNNGV. J was trimmed by 4 bases and V by 8 bases; bases with no gene match: 8. The CDR3 nucleotides are TGTGCCAGCCAGGGGGAGACTGGGTACAATGAGCAGTTCTTC. Protein sequence: CASQGETGYNEQFF.

The sample holds one count of this clone. The V call is TRBV2, the J call TRBJ2-1; 8 bases agree with TRBD2. V gave up 4 bases and J gave up 9 bases; unmatched junction bases: 14. Per the germline V gene, CDR1 is SNHLY and CDR2 is FYNNEI. This CDR3 region has 16 residues. This CDR3 reads CASSAAEAGDDGEQFF. The CDR3 DNA sequence: TGTGCCAGCAGTGCCGCAGAAGCGGGAGATGACGGTGAGCAGTTCTTC.

In its sample, this clone was seen once. The rearrangement links TRBV11-2 to TRBJ2-3; D is unclear. V lost 1 base, J lost 2 bases, and 10 bases lay in between. The CDR3 has 15 residues. Per germline, CDR1 SGHAT and CDR2 FQNNGV. The CDR3 here is CASSLGWRNTDTQYF. As DNA, the CDR3 is TGTGCCAGCAGCTTAGGATGGCGGAACACAGATACGCAGTATTTT. The full variable domain, its missing parts supplied by reference TRBV11-2 and TRBJ2-3, is EAGVAQSPRYKIIEKRQSVAFWCNPISGHATLYWYQQILGQGPKLLIQFQNNGVVDDSQLPKDRFSAERLKGVDSTLKIQPAKLEDSAVYLCASSLGWRNTDTQYFGPGTRLTVL.

The chain links TRBV27 to TRBJ2-2; 7 bases map to TRBD1. J lost 1 base, V lost 0 bases, and 5 bases had no gene match. Germline CDR1 MNHEY, CDR2 SMNVEV (reference sequence). CDR3 length equals 17 residues. The CDR3 loop reads CASSLSRDSLNTGELFF. The CDR3 nucleotides read TGTGCCAGCAGTTTATCGAGGGACAGTCTGAACACCGGGGAGCTGTTTTTT.

The rearrangement uses TRBV5-4 and TRBJ2-5, with D possibly being TRBD1 (5 bases). The ends were cut back, 4 bases at V and 5 bases at J, with 15 bases in the middle. Per germline, CDR1 SGHNT and CDR2 YYREEE (reference sequence). The CDR3 is 14 amino acids. CDR3 sequence (DNA): TGTGCCAGCAGCACAGCTAGGGGTGGGGAGACCCAGTACTTC. Protein sequence: CASSTARGGETQYF.

The chain joins TRBV6-1 to TRBJ1-5; D gene unclear. Germline V lookup: CDR1 MNHNS, CDR2 SASEGT. The CDR3 extends over 16 amino acids. V was trimmed by 4 bases and J by 4 bases, leaving 17 bases between them. The CDR3 nucleotides read TGTGCCAGCAGTGCGTTGGTTGGCAGAAATAATCAGCCCCAGCATTTT. Translating gives CASSALVGRNNQPQHF.

This chain connects TRBV7-2 to TRBJ2-2, with 11 bases lining up with TRBD2. Germline-derived CDR1 and CDR2 are SGHTA and FQGNSA. This CDR3 is built from 19 residues. V lost 1 base to trimming and J lost 1 base; unmatched junction nucleotides: 8. The CDR3 DNA reads as TGTGCCAGCAGCTTAGGACTAGCGGGGACTACAGGGAACACCGGGGAGCTGTTTTTT. It is translated as CASSLGLAGTTGNTGELFF.

V gene TRBV5-1 combines with J gene TRBJ1-1; 7 nucleotides match TRBD1. The germline gives CDR1 SGHRS, CDR2 YFSETQ. CDR3 length: 16 residues. V dropped 1 base and J dropped 4; count of bases not matched to a gene: 10. The CDR3 sequence: CASSLLSQGGATEAFF. CDR3 in DNA: TGCGCCAGCAGCTTGTTATCCCAGGGGGGGGCCACTGAAGCTTTCTTT.

V gene TRBV5-5 combines with J gene TRBJ1-1, with D unclear. V lost 2 bases, J lost 3 bases, and 14 bases lay in between. Looked up from germline, CDR1 is SGHKS and CDR2 is YYEKEE (reference sequence). The CDR3 consists of 15 residues. The CDR3 sequence: CASSFLIQLDTEAFF. CDR3 DNA sequence: TGTGCCAGCAGCTTTTTGATACAGTTGGACACTGAAGCTTTCTTT.